Given below is one TCR beta chain in context. The antigen it recognizes is unknown. Nothing much larger sits one base from this clone, and base qualities are not available. These data originate in a study of blood T cell repertoires in COVID-19 (dated by TCRdb to the early 2020s). With regard to the full study: Collaborator samples came from the United States, Italy and Spain and covered acute and convalescent phases of COVID-19. The dataset comprised deeply sampled blood TCRbeta repertoires from subjects exposed to, actively infected with, or recovered from COVID-19. Samples were obtained from the ongoing ImmuneRACE study (first 160 participants) and from about 1,300 subjects provided by 6 global collaborators. The sample metadata nearly always contained a de-identified subject ID, COVID-19 status, age in years and sex. Where available, HLA class I and class II types were taken from metadata supplied by the sample provider and were not determined by assay-based typing. The material from the prospective study consisted of cDNA or gDNA derived from T cells, B-cell-depleted T cells, or PBMCs. A freely available public database, intended as a resource for researchers studying the immune response to SARS-CoV-2, is where the repertoires were released.

The immunoSEQ Assay, a bias-controlled multiplex PCR, was used to amplify TCRbeta CDR3 regions from genomic DNA. The published analysis was carried out like this. The number of nucleated cells in each sample was estimated from the amplification of reference gene primers within the assay. To quantify the absolute abundance of each unique TCRbeta CDR3 rearrangement, sequence reads were collapsed and filtered. For each sample, productive Simpson clonality was calculated as the square root of Simpson's diversity index over productive rearrangements. Imported from immuneACCESS, the table was reduced by TCRdb to in-frame sequences with V and J called. These copies leave out some clones; in studies compared against another copy, an unresolved V gene accounts for under half, and the cause of the remainder is not known. The V and J calls and clone size were taken over from that table, and D and trimming were inferred from the DNA. The sample data list some 400,000 clones, and roughly 86% of these were observed just once. The ten most abundant clones make up 1% to 1.5% of the sample.

In the prospective study, participants were roughly 18 to 90 years old, resided in approximately 25 geographic areas of the United States, and were enrolled through a virtual design. To assign participants to cohorts, the prospective study relied on clinical history that participants themselves reported in a screening survey and a study questionnaire. Recovered participants in ImmuneRACE Cohort 3 were defined by two consecutive negative NP/OP PCR tests, clearance by a healthcare professional, or resolution of symptoms. Each participant in the prospective study had whole blood, serum and a nasopharyngeal or oropharyngeal swab collected by mobile phlebotomists. Participants in the prospective study had the option to provide additional blood draws and questionnaires over an approximately 2-month period. Blood samples from the prospective study were shipped frozen or at room temperature prior to DNA extraction.

The paper as a whole reports these results and caveats: The amount of clinical and demographic metadata varied by source and participant and was provided uncurated.

CDR1 and CDR2, looked up from the germline V gene, are SQVTM and ANQGSEA. V has 8 bases trimmed and J has 2 bases trimmed; junction bases matching no gene number 5. Counted from cysteine to phenylalanine, this CDR3 has 14 amino acids. The entry retains the CDR3 DNA only, 42 bases that are in frame from base 1. The source material was PBMCs or T cells enriched from blood (not recorded which). In this chain, TRBV29-1 is recombined with TRBJ2-3; 12 bases in the middle match TRBD2. The TCR was taken from a man younger than 45 who had recovered from COVID-19. In nucleotides, the sequence is TGCAGCTTTACTAGCGGGGGGTACACAGATACGCAGTATTTT. The translation is CSFTSGGYTDTQYF.